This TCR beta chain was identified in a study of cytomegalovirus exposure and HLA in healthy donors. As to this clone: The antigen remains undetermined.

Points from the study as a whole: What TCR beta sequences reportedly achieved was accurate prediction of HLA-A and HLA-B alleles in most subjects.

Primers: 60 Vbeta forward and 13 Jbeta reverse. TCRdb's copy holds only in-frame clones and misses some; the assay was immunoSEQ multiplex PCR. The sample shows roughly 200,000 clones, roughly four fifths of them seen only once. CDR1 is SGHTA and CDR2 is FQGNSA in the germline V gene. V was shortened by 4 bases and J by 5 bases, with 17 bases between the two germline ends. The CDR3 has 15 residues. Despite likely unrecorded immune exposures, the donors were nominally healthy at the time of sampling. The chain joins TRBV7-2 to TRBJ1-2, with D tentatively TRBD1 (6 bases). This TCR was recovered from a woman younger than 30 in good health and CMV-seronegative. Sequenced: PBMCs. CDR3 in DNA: TGTGCCAGCAGCTCAGGGGTCAACAGGAGGTATGGCTACACCTTC. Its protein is CASSSGVNRRYGYTF.